The present T cell receptor beta chain was sequenced within a study of T cells in Graves' hyperthyroidism and ophthalmopathy. Graves' hyperthyroidism showing no ophthalmopathy progression within 18 months was considered stable. Criteria for exclusion of patients were uncontrolled infection, other autoimmune disease, pregnancy or lactation. Using around 10 ml of fresh peripheral blood, PBMCs were prepared. Template material for amplifying TCR beta CDR3 regions consisted of RNA transcripts. First-round RT-PCR of the TCR CDR3 relied on the HTBI primer set. MiXCR was run by TCRdb on the multiplex PCR reads, yielding one entry per CDR3 protein. The sample yields hundreds of thousands of distinct CDR3 sequences, more than 13% seen once. Trimming took 3 bases from V and 5 from J, leaving 11 bases between them. CDR3 length: 13 amino acids. From germline, CDR1 is KGHSH and CDR2 LQKENI.

The receptor comes from a woman in her twenties or thirties with Graves' hyperthyroidism. Sequenced material: blood. This chain connects TRBV18 to TRBJ2-7, with D perhaps matching TRBD1 (6 bases). The chain's CDR3 is CASSPQDRNEQYF. The DNA for the CDR3 is TGTGCCAGCTCACCCCAGGACAGAAACGAGCAGTACTTC.